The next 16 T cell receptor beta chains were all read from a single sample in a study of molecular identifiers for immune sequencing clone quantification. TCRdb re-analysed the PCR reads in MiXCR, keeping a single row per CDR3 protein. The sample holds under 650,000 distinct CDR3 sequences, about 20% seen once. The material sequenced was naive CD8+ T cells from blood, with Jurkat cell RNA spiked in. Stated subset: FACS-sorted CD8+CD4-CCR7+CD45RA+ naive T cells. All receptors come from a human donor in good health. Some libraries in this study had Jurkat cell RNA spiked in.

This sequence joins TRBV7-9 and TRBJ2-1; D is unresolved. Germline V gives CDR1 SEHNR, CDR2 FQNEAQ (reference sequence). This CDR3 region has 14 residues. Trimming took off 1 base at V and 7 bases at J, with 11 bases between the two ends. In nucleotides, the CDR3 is TGTGCCAGCAGCTTAGAAGGCCTAGTAAATGAGCAGTTCTTC. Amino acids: CASSLEGLVNEQFF.

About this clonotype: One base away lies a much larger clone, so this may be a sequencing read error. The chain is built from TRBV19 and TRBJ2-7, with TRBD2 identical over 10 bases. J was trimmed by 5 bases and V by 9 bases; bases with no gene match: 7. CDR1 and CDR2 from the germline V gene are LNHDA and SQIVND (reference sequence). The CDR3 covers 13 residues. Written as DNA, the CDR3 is TGTGCCAGCCCCGGGACTAGCGCCCACGAGCAGTACTTC. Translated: CASPGTSAHEQYF.

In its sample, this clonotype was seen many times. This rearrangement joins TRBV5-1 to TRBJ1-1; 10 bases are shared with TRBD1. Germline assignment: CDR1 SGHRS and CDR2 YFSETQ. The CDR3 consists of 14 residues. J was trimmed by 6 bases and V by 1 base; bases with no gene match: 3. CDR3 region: CASSLPGTGAEAFF. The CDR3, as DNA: TGCGCCAGCAGCTTGCCCGGGACAGGGGCTGAAGCTTTCTTT. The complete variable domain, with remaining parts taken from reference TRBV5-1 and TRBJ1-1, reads KAGVTQTPRYLIKTRGQQVTLSCSPISGHRSVSWYQQTPGQGLQFLFEYFSETQRNKGNFPGRFSGRQFSNSRSEMNVSTLELGDSALYLCASSLPGTGAEAFFGQGTRLTVV.

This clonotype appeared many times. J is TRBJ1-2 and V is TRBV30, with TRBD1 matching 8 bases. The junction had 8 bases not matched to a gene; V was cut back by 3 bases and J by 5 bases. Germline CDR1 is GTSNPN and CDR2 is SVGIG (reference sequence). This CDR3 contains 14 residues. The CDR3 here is CAWSPGQGGYGYTF. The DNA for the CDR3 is TGTGCCTGGAGCCCTGGACAGGGAGGGTATGGCTACACCTTC.

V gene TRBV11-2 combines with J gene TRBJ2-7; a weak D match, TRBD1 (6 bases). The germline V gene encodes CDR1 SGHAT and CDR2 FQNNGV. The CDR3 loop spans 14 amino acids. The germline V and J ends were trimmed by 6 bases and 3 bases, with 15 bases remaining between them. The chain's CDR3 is CASRAGAGDYEQYF. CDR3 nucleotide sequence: TGTGCCAGCAGGGCCGGGGCAGGGGACTACGAGCAGTACTTC.

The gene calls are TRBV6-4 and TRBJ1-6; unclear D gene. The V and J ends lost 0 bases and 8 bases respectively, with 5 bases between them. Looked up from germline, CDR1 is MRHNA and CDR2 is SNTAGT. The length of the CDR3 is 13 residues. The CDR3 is CASSDSPDSPLHF. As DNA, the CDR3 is TGTGCCAGCAGTGACTCCCCCGATTCACCCCTCCACTTT.

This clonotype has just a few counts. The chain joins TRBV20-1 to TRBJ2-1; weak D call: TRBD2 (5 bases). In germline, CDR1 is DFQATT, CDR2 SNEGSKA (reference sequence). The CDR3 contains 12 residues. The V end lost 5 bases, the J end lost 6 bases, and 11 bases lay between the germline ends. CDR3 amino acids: CSAEGISNEQFF. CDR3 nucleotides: TGCAGTGCTGAGGGAATAAGCAATGAGCAGTTCTTC.

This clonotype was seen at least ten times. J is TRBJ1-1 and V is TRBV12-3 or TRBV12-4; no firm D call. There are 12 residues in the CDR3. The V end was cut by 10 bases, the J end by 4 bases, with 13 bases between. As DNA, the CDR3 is TGTGCCACCACGTTATCGGGCACTGAAGCTTTCTTT. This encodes CATTLSGTEAFF.

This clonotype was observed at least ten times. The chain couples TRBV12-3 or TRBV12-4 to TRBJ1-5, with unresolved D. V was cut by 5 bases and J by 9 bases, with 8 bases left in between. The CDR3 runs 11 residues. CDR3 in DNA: TGTGCCAGCAGTGCTCCGGGGCCCCAGCATTTT. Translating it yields CASSAPGPQHF.

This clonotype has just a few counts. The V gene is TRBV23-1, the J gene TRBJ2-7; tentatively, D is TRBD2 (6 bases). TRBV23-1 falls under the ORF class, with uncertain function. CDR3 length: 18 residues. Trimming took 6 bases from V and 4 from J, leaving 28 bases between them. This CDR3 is CASSPLSLLGTPLYEQYF. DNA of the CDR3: TGCGCCAGCAGCCCCCTTAGCTTACTCGGGACTCCCCTATACGAGCAGTACTTC.

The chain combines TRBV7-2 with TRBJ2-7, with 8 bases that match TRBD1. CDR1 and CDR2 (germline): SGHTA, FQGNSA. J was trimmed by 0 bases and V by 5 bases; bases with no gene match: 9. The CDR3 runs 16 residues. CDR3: CASSIGQGLGSYEQYF. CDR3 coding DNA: TGTGCCAGCAGCATAGGACAGGGTTTAGGCTCCTACGAGCAGTACTTC.

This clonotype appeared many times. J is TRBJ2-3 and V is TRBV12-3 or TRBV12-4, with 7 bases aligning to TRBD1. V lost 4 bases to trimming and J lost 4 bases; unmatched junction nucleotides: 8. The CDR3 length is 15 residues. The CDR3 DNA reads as TGTGCCAGCAGTTACCCGGGACAGCTCCCAGATACGCAGTATTTT. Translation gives CASSYPGQLPDTQYF.

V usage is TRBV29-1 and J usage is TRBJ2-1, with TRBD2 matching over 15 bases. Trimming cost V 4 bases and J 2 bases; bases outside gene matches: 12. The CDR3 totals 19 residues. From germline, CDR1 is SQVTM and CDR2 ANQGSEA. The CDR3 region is CSVVWGLAGGIGPYNEQFF. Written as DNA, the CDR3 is TGCAGCGTTGTTTGGGGACTAGCGGGGGGTATTGGGCCCTACAATGAGCAGTTCTTC.

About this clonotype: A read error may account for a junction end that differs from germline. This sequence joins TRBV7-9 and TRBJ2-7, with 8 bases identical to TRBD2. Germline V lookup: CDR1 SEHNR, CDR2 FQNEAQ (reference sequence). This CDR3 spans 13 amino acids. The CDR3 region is CASSPSGSYGQYF. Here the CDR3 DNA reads TGTGCCAGCAGTCCGAGCGGGAGTTACGGGCAGTACTTC.

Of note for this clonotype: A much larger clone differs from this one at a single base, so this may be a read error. CDR3 DNA sequence: TGTGCCAGCAGCCAAGGACTAGCGGCGAACACCGGGGAGCTGGTTTTT. Translating it yields CASSQGLAANTGELVF. The rearrangement links TRBV4-2 to TRBJ2-2, with 9 nucleotides matching TRBD2. CDR3 length: 16 residues. In germline, CDR1 is LGHNA, CDR2 YNFKEQ.

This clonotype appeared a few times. The CDR3 spells CASSLAPDYEQFF. CDR3 in DNA: TGTGCCAGCAGCTTAGCGCCGGACTACGAGCAGTTCTTC. The V and J genes are TRBV7-7 and TRBJ2-1; possibly TRBD2 for D (6 bases). This CDR3 spans 13 amino acids. Between the trimmed V and J ends, which lost 0 bases and 10 bases, there was a span of 10 bases. Germline V gene data show CDR1 as SSHAT and CDR2 as FNYEAQ (reference sequence).